The T cell receptor beta chain described here comes from a study of T cell responses to AZD1222 COVID-19 vaccine. Study-wide results and limits: Regions 160-218 and 743-854 dominated among vaccine-associated CD4 TCRs spanning spike.

A note on this clone: Its specificity is unknown.

CDR1 and CDR2 from the germline V gene are SNHLY and FYNNEI. The CDR3 length is 15 residues. V was clipped by 2 bases and J by 4 bases; unmatched bases: 5. Profiling relied on immunoSEQ multiplex PCR, and the TCRdb table lists in-frame clones only, not all of them. The table has about 120,000 clones, around 93% seen once. The chain is built from TRBV2 and TRBJ1-5; 7 bases align to TRBD1. Sequenced material: peripheral blood, taken on day 0 of AZD1222 vaccination. This receptor was obtained from an adult in good health. CDR3 bases: TGTGCCAGCAGTGAATCACAGGGGACTAATCAGCCCCAGCATTTT. This encodes CASSESQGTNQPQHF.